This entry lists 10 T cell receptor beta chains sequenced from one sample in a study of T cells in Graves' hyperthyroidism and ophthalmopathy. RNA transcripts provided the source from which TCR beta CDR3 regions were amplified. RT-PCR in the first round (using the HTBI primer set) targeted the TCR CDR3. TCRdb independently ran MiXCR on the multiplex PCR reads; one entry per CDR3 protein. The sample includes about 740,000 distinct CDR3 sequences, around 15% of them seen just once. The specimen was blood. The receptors come from a woman aged 18 to 35 with Graves' hyperthyroidism.

This clonotype has more than one count but fewer than ten. The V gene is TRBV18, the J gene TRBJ2-7; no clear D. Looked up from germline, CDR1 is KGHSH and CDR2 is LQKENI. The CDR3 has 14 residues. V lost 1 base and J 2 bases, leaving 9 bases between the germline ends. CDR3: CASSPQGYAYEQYF. The CDR3 DNA follows: TGTGCCAGCTCACCACAGGGTTATGCCTACGAGCAGTACTTC.

The chain combines TRBV6-2 or TRBV6-3 with TRBJ2-2, with TRBD2 as a possible D gene (6 bases). The CDR3 has 16 amino acids. Trimming took 5 bases from V and 2 from J, leaving 15 bases between them. In germline, CDR1 is MNHEY, CDR2 SVGEGT. The CDR3, as DNA: TGTGCCAGCAGTCCCGATGGGGGAGGAAACACCGGGGAGCTGTTTTTT. Its protein product is CASSPDGGGNTGELFF.

There are many counts of this clonotype. This chain connects TRBV6-1 to TRBJ2-5; no definite D call. Germline lookup yields CDR1 MNHNS and CDR2 SASEGT. This CDR3 spans 14 amino acids. V was cut by 5 bases and J by 0 bases, with 10 bases left in between. The DNA of the CDR3 is TGTGCCAGCAGTAAGGAAGGGTACCAAGAGACCCAGTACTTC. Its translation is CASSKEGYQETQYF.

The sample holds many counts of this clonotype. The J gene is TRBJ2-3, the V gene TRBV2; possibly TRBD1 for D (5 bases). Germline-derived CDR1 and CDR2 are SNHLY and FYNNEI. V lost 8 bases, J lost 2 bases, and 11 bases lay in between. The CDR3 length is 13 residues. The CDR3 sequence: CASAGQLTDTQYF. In DNA form, the CDR3 reads TGTGCCAGCGCCGGACAACTCACAGATACGCAGTATTTT.

The gene calls are TRBV15 and TRBJ1-2, with D unresolved. V was pared by 8 bases and J by 6 bases, with 25 bases between. CDR1 is LNHNV and CDR2 is YYDKDF in the germline V gene (reference sequence). The CDR3 has 16 amino acids. CDR3 DNA: TGTGCCACCCGACAAGCTGGGGTGTGGACGTGGGATGGCTACACCTTC. Amino acid sequence: CATRQAGVWTWDGYTF.

This rearrangement joins TRBV4-3 to TRBJ1-2; D may be TRBD1 (5 bases). The V end lost 1 base, the J end lost 8 bases, and 20 bases lay between the germline ends. The CDR3 extends over 16 amino acids. From germline, CDR1 is LGHNA and CDR2 YSLEER. CDR3 DNA sequence: TGCGCCAGCAGCCAAGGTCCGGCCGGGACCGCCCAGGGCTACACCTTC. Its protein product is CASSQGPAGTAQGYTF.

The chain combines TRBV9 with TRBJ2-7; D perhaps matches TRBD1 (6 bases). The germline gives CDR1 SGDLS, CDR2 YYNGEE. V lost 4 bases to trimming and J lost 6 bases, with 14 bases between them. The CDR3 contains 13 residues. CDR3 protein: CASSYSTGSEQYF. The CDR3 bases are TGTGCCAGCAGCTATAGTACAGGGAGCGAGCAGTACTTC.

This clonotype has a count of ten or more. V and J are TRBV7-2 and TRBJ2-6; D gene ambiguous. CDR3 length equals 15 residues. With 3 bases removed from V and 0 bases from J, the gap between germline ends came to 6 bases. CDR1 and CDR2 (germline): SGHTA, FQGNSA. As DNA, the CDR3 is TGTGCCAGCAGCTTCGGTGGCTCTGGGGCCAACGTCCTGACTTTC. As protein: CASSFGGSGANVLTF.

The table lists this clonotype with a few counts. This chain uses TRBV20-1 with TRBJ2-1; TRBD2 agrees at 7 bases. The V segment lost 6 bases and the J segment 7 bases; nucleotides outside the gene matches: 12. This CDR3 is 14 amino acids long. Germline CDR1 reads DFQATT; CDR2 reads SNEGSKA (reference sequence). The CDR3 nucleotides read TGCAGTGCGCCCCCGGGAGGAAAGCCTAATGAGCAGTTCTTC. Amino acids: CSAPPGGKPNEQFF.

This clonotype was observed at least ten times. V is TRBV28 and J is TRBJ2-4; 8 nucleotides agree with TRBD2. V was clipped by 3 bases and J by 2 bases; unmatched bases: 9. The CDR3 spans 17 residues. Germline CDR1 MDHEN, CDR2 SYDVKM. The CDR3 region has the DNA TGTGCCAGCAGTTTCATAGGAGCGGGAGCAACCAAAAACATTCAGTACTTC. Translated, it gives CASSFIGAGATKNIQYF.